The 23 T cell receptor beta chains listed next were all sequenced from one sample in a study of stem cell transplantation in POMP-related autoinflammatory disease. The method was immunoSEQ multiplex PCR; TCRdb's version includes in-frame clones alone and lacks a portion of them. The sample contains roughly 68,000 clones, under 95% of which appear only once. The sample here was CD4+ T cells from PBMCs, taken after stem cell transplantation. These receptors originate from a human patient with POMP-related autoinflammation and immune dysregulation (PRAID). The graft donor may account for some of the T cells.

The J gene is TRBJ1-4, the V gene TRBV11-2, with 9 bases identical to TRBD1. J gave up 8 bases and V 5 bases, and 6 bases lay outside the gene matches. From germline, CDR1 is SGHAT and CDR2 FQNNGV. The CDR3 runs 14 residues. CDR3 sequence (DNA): TGTGCCAGCAGCGCACAGGGGGCTTGGGAAAAACTGTTTTTT. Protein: CASSAQGAWEKLFF. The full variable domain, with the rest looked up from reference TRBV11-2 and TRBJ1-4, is EAGVAQSPRYKIIEKRQSVAFWCNPISGHATLYWYQQILGQGPKLLIQFQNNGVVDDSQLPKDRFSAERLKGVDSTLKIQPAKLEDSAVYLCASSAQGAWEKLFFGSGTQLSVL.

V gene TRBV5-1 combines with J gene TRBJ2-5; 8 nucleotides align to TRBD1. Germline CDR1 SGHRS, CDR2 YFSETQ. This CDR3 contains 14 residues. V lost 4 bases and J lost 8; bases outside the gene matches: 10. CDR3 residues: CASSQDRGLGTQYF. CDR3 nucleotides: TGCGCCAGCAGCCAAGACAGGGGCCTGGGTACCCAGTACTTC.

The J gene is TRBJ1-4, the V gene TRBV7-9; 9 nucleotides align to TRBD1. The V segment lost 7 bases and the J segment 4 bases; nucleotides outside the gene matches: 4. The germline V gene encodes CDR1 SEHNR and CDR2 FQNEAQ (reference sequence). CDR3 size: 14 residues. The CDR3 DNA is TGTGCCAGCATACAGGGGGCATATAATGAAAAACTGTTTTTT. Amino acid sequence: CASIQGAYNEKLFF.

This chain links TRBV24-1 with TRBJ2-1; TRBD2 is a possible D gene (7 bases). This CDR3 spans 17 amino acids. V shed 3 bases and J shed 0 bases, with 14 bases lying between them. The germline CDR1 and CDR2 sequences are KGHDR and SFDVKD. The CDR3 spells CATSDPEGGASYNEQFF. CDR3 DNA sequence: TGTGCCACCAGTGATCCTGAGGGGGGGGCCTCCTACAATGAGCAGTTCTTC.

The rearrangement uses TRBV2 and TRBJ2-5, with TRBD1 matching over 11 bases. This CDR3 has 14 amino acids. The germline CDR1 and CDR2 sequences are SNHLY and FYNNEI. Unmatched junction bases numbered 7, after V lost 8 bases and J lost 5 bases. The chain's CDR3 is CASARDRGSETQYF. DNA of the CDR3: TGTGCCAGCGCCAGGGACAGGGGGTCTGAGACCCAGTACTTC.

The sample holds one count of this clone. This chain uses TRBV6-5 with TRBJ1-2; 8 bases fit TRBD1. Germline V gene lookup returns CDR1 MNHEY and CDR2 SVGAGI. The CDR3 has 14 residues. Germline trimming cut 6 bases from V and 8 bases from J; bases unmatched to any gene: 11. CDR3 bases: TGTGCCAGCAGCTGGACAGGGACTTCCGCAGGCTACACCTTC. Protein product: CASSWTGTSAGYTF.

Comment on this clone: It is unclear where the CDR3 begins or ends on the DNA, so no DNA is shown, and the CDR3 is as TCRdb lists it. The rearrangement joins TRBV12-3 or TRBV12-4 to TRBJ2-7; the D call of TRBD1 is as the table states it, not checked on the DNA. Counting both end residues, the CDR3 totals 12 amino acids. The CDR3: CASSFGRGTRYF.

CDR3 sequence: CASSESRGQGLYEQYV. The CDR3 coding sequence is TGTGCCAGCAGTGAATCGAGGGGACAGGGACTTTACGAGCAGTACGTC. The J gene is TRBJ2-7, the V gene TRBV6-1, with 9 positions matching TRBD1. The CDR3 runs to 16 residues. V gave up 2 bases and J gave up 4 bases; unmatched junction bases: 9. CDR1 MNHNS and CDR2 SASEGT come from the germline V gene.

CDR3 coding DNA: TGTGCCAGCAGCCAAGGAGACAGGGCGCGATATGGCTACACCTTC. Protein product: CASSQGDRARYGYTF. The chain couples TRBV3-1 (or the pseudogene TRBV3-2) to TRBJ1-2, with 7 bases identical to TRBD1. The CDR3 covers 15 residues. CDR1 and CDR2 (germline): LGHDT, YNNKEL (reference sequence). The junction had 7 bases not matched to a gene; V was cut back by 1 base and J by 5 bases.

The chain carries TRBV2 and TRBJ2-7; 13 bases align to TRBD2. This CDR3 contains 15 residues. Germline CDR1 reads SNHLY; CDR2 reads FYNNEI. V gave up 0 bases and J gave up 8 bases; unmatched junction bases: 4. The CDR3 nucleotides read TGTGCCAGCAGTGAAGCGCCACTAGCGGGAGGGAAGCAGTACTTC. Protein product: CASSEAPLAGGKQYF.

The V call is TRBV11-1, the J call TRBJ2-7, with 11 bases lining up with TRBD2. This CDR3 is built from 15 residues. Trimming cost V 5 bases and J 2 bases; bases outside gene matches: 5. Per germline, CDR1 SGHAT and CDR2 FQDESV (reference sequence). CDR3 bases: TGTGCCAGCAGCGTCCGACTAGCGGGAACCTACGAGCAGTACTTC. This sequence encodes CASSVRLAGTYEQYF.

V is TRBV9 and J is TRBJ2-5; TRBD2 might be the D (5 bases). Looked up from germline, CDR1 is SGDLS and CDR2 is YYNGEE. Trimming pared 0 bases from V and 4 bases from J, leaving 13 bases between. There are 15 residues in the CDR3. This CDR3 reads CASSVANSGLETQYF. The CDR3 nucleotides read TGTGCCAGCAGCGTAGCGAACTCGGGGTTAGAGACCCAGTACTTC.

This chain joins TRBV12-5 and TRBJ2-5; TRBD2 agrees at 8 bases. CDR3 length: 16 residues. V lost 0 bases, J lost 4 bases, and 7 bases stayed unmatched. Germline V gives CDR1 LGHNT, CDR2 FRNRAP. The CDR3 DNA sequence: TGTGCTAGTGGTTTGGTACGGGAGGGGAGAGGAGAGACCCAGTACTTC. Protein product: CASGLVREGRGETQYF. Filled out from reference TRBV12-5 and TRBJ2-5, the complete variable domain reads DARVTQTPRHKVTEMGQEVTMRCQPILGHNTVFWYRQTMMQGLELLAYFRNRAPLDDSGMPKDRFSAEMPDATLATLKIQPSEPRDSAVYFCASGLVREGRGETQYFGPGTRLLVL.

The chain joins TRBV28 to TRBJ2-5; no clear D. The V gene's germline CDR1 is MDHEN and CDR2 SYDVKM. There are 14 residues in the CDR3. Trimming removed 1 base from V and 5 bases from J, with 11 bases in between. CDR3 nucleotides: TGTGCCAGCAGTTTATTTACGGTAGGGGAGACCCAGTACTTC. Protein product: CASSLFTVGETQYF. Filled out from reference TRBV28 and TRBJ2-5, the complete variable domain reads DVKVTQSSRYLVKRTGEKVFLECVQDMDHENMFWYRQDPGLGLRLIYFSYDVKMKEKGDIPEGYSVSREKKERFSLILESASTNQTSMYLCASSLFTVGETQYFGPGTRLLVL.

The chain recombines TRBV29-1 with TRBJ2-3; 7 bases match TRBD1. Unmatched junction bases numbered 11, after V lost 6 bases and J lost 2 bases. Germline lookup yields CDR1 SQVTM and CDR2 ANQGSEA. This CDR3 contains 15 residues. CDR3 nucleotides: TGCAGCGTGAGGGGGCCCGGAGGACTCACAGATACGCAGTATTTT. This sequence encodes CSVRGPGGLTDTQYF.

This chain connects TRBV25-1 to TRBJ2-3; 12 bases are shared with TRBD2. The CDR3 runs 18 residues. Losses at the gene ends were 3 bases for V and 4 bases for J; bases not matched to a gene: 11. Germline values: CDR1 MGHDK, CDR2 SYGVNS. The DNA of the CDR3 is TGTGCCAGCAGTGACGTAGGGCTAGCGGGGGGGCCGTCAGATACGCAGTATTTT. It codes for CASSDVGLAGGPSDTQYF.

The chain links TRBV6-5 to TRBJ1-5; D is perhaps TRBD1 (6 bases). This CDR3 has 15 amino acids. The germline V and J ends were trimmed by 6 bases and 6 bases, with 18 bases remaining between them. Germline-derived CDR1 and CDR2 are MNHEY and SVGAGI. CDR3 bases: TGTGCCAGCAGGCCTGGGGGGGCGCAGACTCAGCCCCAGCATTTT. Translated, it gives CASRPGGAQTQPQHF.

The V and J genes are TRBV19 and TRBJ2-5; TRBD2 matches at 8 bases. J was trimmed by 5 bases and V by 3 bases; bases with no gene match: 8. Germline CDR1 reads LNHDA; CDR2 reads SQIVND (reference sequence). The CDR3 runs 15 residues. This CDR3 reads CASSIFAGGDETQYF. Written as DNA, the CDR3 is TGTGCCAGTAGTATTTTCGCGGGGGGAGATGAGACCCAGTACTTC.

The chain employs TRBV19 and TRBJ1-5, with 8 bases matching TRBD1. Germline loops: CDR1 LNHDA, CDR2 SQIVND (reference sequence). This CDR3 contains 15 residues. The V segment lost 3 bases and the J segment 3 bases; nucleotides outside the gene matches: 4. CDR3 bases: TGTGCCAGTAGTATCCAGGGACAGGACAATCAGCCCCAGCATTTT. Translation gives CASSIQGQDNQPQHF.

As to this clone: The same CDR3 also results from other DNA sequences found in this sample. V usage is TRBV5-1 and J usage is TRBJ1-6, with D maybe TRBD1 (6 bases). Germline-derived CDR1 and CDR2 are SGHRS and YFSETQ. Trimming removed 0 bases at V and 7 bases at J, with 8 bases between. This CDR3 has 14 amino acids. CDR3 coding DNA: TGCGCCAGCAGCTTGGAGGGGGGCAATTCACCCCTCCACTTT. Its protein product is CASSLEGGNSPLHF.

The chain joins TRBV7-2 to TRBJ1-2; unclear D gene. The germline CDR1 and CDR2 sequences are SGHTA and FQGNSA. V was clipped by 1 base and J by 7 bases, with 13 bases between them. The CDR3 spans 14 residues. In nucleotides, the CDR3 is TGTGCCAGCAGCTTAGTTGGTTGGGGTGGTGGCTACACCTTC. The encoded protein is CASSLVGWGGGYTF. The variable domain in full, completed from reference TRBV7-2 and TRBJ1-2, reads GAGVSQSPSNKVTEKGKDVELRCDPISGHTALYWYRQSLGQGLEFLIYFQGNSAPDKSGLPSDRFSAERTGGSVSTLTIQRTQQEDSAVYLCASSLVGWGGGYTFGSGTRLTVV.

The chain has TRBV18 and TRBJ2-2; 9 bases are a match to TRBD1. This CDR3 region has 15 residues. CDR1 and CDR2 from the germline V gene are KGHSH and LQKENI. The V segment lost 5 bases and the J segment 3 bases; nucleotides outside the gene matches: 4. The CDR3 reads CASSSGQGYTGELFF. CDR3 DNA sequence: TGTGCCAGCTCATCGGGACAGGGTTACACCGGGGAGCTGTTTTTT.

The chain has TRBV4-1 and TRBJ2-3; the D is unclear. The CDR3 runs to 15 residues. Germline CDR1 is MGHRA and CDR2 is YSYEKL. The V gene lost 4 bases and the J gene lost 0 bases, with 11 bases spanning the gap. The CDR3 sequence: CASSLAGPSTDTQYF. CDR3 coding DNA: TGCGCCAGCAGCCTGGCCGGTCCTAGCACAGATACGCAGTATTTT.